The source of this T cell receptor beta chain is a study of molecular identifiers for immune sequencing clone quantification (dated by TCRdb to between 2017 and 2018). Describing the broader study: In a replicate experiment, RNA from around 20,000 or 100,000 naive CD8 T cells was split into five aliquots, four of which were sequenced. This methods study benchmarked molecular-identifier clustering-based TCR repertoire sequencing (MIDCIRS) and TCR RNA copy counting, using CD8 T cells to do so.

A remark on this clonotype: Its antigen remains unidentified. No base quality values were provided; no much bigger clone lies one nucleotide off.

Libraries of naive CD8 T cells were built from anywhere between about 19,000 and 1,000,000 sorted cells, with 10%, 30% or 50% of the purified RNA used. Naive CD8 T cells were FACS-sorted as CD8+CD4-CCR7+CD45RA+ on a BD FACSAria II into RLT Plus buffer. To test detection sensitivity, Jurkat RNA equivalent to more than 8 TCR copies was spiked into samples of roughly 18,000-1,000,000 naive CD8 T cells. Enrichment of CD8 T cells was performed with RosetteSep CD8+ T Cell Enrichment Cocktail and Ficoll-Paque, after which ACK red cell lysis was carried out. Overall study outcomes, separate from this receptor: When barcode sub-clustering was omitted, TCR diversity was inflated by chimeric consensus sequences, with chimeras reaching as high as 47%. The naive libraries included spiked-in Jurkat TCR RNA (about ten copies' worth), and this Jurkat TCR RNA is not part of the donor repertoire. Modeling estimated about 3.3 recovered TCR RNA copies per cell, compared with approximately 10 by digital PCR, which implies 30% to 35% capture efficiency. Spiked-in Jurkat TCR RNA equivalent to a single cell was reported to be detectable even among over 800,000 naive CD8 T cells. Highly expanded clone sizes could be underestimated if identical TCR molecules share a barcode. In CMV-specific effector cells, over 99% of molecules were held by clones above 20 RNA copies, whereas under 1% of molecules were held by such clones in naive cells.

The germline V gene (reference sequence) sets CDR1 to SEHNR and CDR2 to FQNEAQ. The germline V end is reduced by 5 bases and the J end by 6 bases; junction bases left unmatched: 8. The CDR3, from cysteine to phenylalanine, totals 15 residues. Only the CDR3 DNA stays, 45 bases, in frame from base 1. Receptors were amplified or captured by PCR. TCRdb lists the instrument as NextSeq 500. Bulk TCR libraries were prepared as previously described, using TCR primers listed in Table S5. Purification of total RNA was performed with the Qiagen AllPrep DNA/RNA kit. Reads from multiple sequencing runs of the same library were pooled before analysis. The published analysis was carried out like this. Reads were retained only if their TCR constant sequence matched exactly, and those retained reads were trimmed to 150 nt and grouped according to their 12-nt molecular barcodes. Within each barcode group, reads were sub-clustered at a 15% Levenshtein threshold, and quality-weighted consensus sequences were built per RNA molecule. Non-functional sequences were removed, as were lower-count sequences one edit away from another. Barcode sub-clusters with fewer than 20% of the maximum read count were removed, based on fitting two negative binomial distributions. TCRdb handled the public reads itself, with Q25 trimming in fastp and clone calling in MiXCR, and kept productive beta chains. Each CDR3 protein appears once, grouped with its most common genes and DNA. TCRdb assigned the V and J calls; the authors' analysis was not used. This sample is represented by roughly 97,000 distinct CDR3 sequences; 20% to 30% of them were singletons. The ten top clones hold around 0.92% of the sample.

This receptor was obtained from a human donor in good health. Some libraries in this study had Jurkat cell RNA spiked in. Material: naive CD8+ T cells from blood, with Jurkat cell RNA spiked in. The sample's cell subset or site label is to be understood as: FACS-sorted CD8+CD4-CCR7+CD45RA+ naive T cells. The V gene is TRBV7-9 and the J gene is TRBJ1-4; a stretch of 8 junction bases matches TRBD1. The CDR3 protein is CASSPALTGDEKLFF. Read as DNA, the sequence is TGTGCCAGCAGCCCAGCACTGACAGGGGATGAAAAACTGTTTTTT.